This T cell receptor (beta chain) was recovered during a study of cytomegalovirus exposure and HLA in healthy donors. PCR involved 60 Vbeta and 13 Jbeta primers. Assay used: immunoSEQ multiplex PCR; TCRdb lists only in-frame clones, some missing. Among around 100,000 clones listed, around 79% were seen once. Donors counted as nominally healthy when sampled, yet unrecorded immune exposures were likely. This CDR3 has 11 amino acids. Germline V gene sequence: CDR1 MNHNY, CDR2 SVGAGI (reference sequence). With 5 bases removed from V and 4 bases from J, the gap between germline ends came to 6 bases. The TCR comes from a man between 50 and 59 years old in good health and CMV-seropositive. The sequencing sample was made of PBMCs. The V call is TRBV6-6, the J call TRBJ2-7; unclear D gene. The CDR3 DNA follows: TGTGCCAGCAGTCCTCAGTACGAGCAGTACTTC. It codes for CASSPQYEQYF.